This TCR beta chain came from a study of blood T cells in healthy people across ages. At the level of the study: Template switching picked up about one barcoded beta molecule for each two T cells. Notes on the study in general: The recorded TCR beta diversity per million T cells decreased in a roughly linear manner with age. More naive CD4+ cells and higher diversity marked long-lived donors relative to aged donors.

This CDR3 is 13 amino acids long. CDR1 and CDR2 (germline): SGDLS, YYNGEE. V lost 4 bases and J 5 bases, leaving 12 bases between the germline ends. Through a sample-barcoded 5' primer and a J-beta primer mix, a second PCR was run for roughly 6 to 11 cycles. TCRdb passed the 5' RACE reads through MiXCR, listing each CDR3 protein once. Of fewer than 700,000 distinct CDR3 sequences in the sample, 40% to 55% were seen once. On this clonotype: Its antigen is not identified.

This chain joins TRBV9 and TRBJ2-5, with a tentative D call TRBD2 (6 bases). This TCR was sampled from a man older than 75 in good health. Source material: blood. CDR3 in amino acids: CASSPTAGETQYF. CDR3 nucleotides: TGTGCCAGCAGCCCTACCGCGGGGGAGACCCAGTACTTC.